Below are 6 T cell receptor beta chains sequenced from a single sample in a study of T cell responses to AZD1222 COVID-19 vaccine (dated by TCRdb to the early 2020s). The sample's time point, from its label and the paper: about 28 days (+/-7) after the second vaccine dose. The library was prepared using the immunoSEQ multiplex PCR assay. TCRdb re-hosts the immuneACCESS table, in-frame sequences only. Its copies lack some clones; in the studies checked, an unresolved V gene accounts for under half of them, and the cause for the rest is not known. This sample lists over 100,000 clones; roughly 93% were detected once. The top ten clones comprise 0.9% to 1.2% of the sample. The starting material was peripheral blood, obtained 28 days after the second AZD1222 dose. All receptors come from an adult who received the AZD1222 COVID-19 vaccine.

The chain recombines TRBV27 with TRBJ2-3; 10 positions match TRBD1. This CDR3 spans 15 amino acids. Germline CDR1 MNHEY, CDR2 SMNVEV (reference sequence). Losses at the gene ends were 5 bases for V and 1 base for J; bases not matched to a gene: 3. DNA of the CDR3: TGTGCCAGCAGTCCCGGGACAGGGGGCACAGATACGCAGTATTTT. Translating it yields CASSPGTGGTDTQYF.

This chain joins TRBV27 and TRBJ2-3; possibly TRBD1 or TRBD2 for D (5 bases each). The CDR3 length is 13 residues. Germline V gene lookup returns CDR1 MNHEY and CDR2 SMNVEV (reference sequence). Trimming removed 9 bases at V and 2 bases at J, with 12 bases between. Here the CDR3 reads CARRDLFTDTQYF. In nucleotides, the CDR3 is TGTGCCAGAAGGGACCTCTTCACAGATACGCAGTATTTT.

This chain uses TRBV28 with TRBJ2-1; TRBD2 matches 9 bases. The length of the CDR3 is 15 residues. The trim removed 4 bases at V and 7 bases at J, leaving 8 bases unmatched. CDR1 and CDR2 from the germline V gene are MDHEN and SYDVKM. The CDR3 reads CASSSPGLAQNEQFF. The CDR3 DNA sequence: TGTGCCAGCAGTTCTCCGGGACTAGCACAGAATGAGCAGTTCTTC. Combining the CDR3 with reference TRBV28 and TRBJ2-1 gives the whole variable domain DVKVTQSSRYLVKRTGEKVFLECVQDMDHENMFWYRQDPGLGLRLIYFSYDVKMKEKGDIPEGYSVSREKKERFSLILESASTNQTSMYLCASSSPGLAQNEQFFGPGTRLTVL.

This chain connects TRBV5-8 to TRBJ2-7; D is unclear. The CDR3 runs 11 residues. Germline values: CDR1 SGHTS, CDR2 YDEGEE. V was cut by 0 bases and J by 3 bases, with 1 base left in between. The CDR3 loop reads CASSLVYEQYF. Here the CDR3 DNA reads TGTGCCAGCAGCTTGGTCTACGAGCAGTACTTC.

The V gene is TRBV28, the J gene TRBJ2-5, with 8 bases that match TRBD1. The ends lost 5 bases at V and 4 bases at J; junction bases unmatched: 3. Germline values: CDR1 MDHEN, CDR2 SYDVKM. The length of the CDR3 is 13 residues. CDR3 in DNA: TGTGCCAGCAGTCTGGGACAGGTAGAGACCCAGTACTTC. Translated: CASSLGQVETQYF.

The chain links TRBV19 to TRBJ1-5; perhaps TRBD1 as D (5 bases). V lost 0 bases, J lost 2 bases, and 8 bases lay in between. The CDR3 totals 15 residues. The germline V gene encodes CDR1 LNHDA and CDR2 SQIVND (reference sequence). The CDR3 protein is CASSIEGGGNQPQHF. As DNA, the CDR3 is TGTGCCAGTAGTATAGAGGGGGGGGGCAATCAGCCCCAGCATTTT.